Each of the 19 T cell receptor beta chains below was sequenced from the same sample in a study of blood T cell repertoires in COVID-19 (dated by TCRdb to 2018 to 2021). Libraries came from the immunoSEQ multiplex PCR assay. TCRdb took over this immuneACCESS table, retaining in-frame rearrangements with V and J assigned. Such tables are incomplete; in checked studies, under half of the missing clones stem from an unresolved V gene, and the remainder is unexplained. The sample has roughly 430,000 clones on record, over 75% of them singletons. Of the sample, roughly 1.9% falls within the top ten clones. Sequencing was performed on PBMCs or T cells enriched from blood (not recorded which). These TCRs come from a woman in her 40s with acute COVID-19.

J is TRBJ2-3 and V is TRBV20-1; TRBD2 matches 7 bases. This CDR3 region has 13 residues. Germline lookup yields CDR1 DFQATT and CDR2 SNEGSKA (reference sequence). The V and J ends lost 3 bases and 4 bases, in that order; junction bases with no gene match: 4. Here the CDR3 DNA reads TGCAGTGCTAGTTTGCGGGGGTCAGATACGCAGTATTTT. Amino acid sequence: CSASLRGSDTQYF.

The chain has TRBV29-1 and TRBJ1-1; 8 bases line up with TRBD1. CDR3 length equals 12 residues. The V and J ends lost 4 bases and 4 bases, in that order; junction bases with no gene match: 2. Germline V CDR1 and CDR2: SQVTM, ANQGSEA. The CDR3 DNA reads as TGCAGCGTTGCACAGGGGGTCACTGAAGCTTTCTTT. It specifies CSVAQGVTEAFF.

The rearrangement joins TRBV5-1 to TRBJ1-1; TRBD1 matches 9 bases. The V gene end was trimmed by 0 bases and the J gene end by 1 base; junction bases not matched to a gene: 1. Germline CDR1 is SGHRS and CDR2 is YFSETQ. The CDR3 contains 15 residues. The CDR3 sequence: CASSLEGQGNTEAFF. The CDR3 DNA is TGCGCCAGCAGCTTGGAGGGACAGGGGAACACTGAAGCTTTCTTT.

This chain links TRBV7-8 with TRBJ1-1, with D possibly matching TRBD1 (5 bases). Germline V gives CDR1 SGHVS, CDR2 FQNEAQ. This CDR3 has 15 amino acids. V was shortened by 5 bases and J by 4 bases, with 17 bases between the two germline ends. The CDR3 loop is CASSLDGGLGTEAFF. CDR3 coding DNA: TGTGCCAGCAGCCTAGACGGGGGTTTGGGCACTGAAGCTTTCTTT.

This chain links TRBV19 with TRBJ1-2; D gene uncertain. This CDR3 comprises 16 residues. CDR1 and CDR2 from the germline V gene are LNHDA and SQIVND (reference sequence). Trimming pared 7 bases from V and 0 bases from J, leaving 18 bases between. CDR3 amino acids: CASKVKRSSTNYGYTF. For the CDR3, the DNA is TGTGCCAGTAAAGTTAAGCGTTCATCAACTAACTATGGCTACACCTTC.

This clone was counted between two and nine times. The chain combines TRBV3-1 (or the pseudogene TRBV3-2) with TRBJ1-6; D is undetermined. V lost 1 base and J lost 6, with 10 bases in between. CDR3 length: 15 residues. The V gene's germline CDR1 is LGHDT and CDR2 YNNKEL (reference sequence). In DNA, the CDR3 is TGTGCCAGCAGCCAAGTTTCCGGTTCTAATTCACCCCTCCACTTT. Translating it yields CASSQVSGSNSPLHF.

The chain recombines TRBV3-1 (or the pseudogene TRBV3-2) with TRBJ1-2, with D perhaps TRBD1 (5 bases). Trimming cost V 2 bases and J 6 bases, with 7 bases left between them. This CDR3 region has 12 residues. Per germline, CDR1 LGHDT and CDR2 YNNKEL (reference sequence). The CDR3 bases are TGTGCCAGCAGCCAACGGACAAATGGCTACACCTTC. Protein sequence: CASSQRTNGYTF.

V is TRBV6-5 and J is TRBJ1-3, with D unclear. Per germline, CDR1 MNHEY and CDR2 SVGAGI. This CDR3 comprises 13 residues. V gave up 3 bases and J gave up 4 bases, with 7 bases separating them. This CDR3 is CASSYARGNTIYF. The CDR3 bases are TGTGCCAGCAGTTATGCCAGAGGAAACACCATATATTTT.

This chain links TRBV6-1 with TRBJ2-2; a possible D gene is TRBD2 (6 bases). V shed 1 base and J shed 1 base, with 13 bases lying between them. CDR1 and CDR2 (germline): MNHNS, SASEGT. This CDR3 contains 17 residues. The CDR3 bases are TGTGCCAGCAGTGAAGTTCGGGGACTCATGAACACCGGGGAGCTGTTTTTT. This translates into CASSEVRGLMNTGELFF.

The chain employs TRBV2 and TRBJ2-1; 9 positions agree with TRBD1. Germline CDR1 is SNHLY and CDR2 is FYNNEI. J was trimmed by 7 bases and V by 7 bases; bases with no gene match: 8. The CDR3 contains 14 residues. The CDR3 spells CASNLPGQGNEQFF. The CDR3 nucleotides read TGTGCCAGCAACCTACCGGGACAGGGTAATGAGCAGTTCTTC.

CDR3 sequence reads: CASSLVAVVNTEAFF. Here the CDR3 DNA reads TGTGCCAGCAGCTTGGTGGCGGTCGTCAACACTGAAGCTTTCTTT. This chain links TRBV5-6 with TRBJ1-1; D remains unclear. Germline lookup yields CDR1 SGHDT and CDR2 YYEEEE. The CDR3 consists of 15 residues. Trimming removed 0 bases at V and 2 bases at J, with 11 bases between.

This clone was detected once. The gene calls are TRBV6-5 and TRBJ1-2; no clear D gene. From germline, CDR1 is MNHEY and CDR2 SVGAGI. With 6 bases removed from V and 4 bases from J, the gap between germline ends came to 12 bases. The CDR3 sequence is 13 residues long. This CDR3 is CASRQQNRYGYTF. The CDR3 nucleotides read TGTGCCAGCAGACAGCAAAACCGCTATGGCTACACCTTC.

J is TRBJ1-1 and V is TRBV10-2; possibly TRBD1 for D (5 bases). CDR3 length equals 15 residues. CDR1 is WSHSY, CDR2 SAAADI, per germline. Trimming removed 7 bases from V and 5 bases from J, with 20 bases in between. The CDR3 nucleotides read TGCGCCAGCACTGAATCTCGGGGGTTGAGGACTGAAGCTTTCTTT. It translates to CASTESRGLRTEAFF.

In its sample, this clone was seen a few times. The gene calls are TRBV19 and TRBJ1-4; D unresolved. V was pared by 9 bases and J by 0 bases, with 11 bases between. This CDR3 has 14 amino acids. The germline V gene has CDR1 LNHDA and CDR2 SQIVND (reference sequence). The CDR3 coding sequence is TGTGCCAGCCAATCACAGACAACTAATGAAAAACTGTTTTTT. It specifies CASQSQTTNEKLFF.

This clone was observed once. V is TRBV3-1 (or the pseudogene TRBV3-2) and J is TRBJ2-3, with D perhaps TRBD2 (6 bases). Germline-derived CDR1 and CDR2 are LGHDT and YNNKEL (reference sequence). Trimming stripped 5 bases from V and 2 bases from J, with 17 bases between. The CDR3 extends over 16 amino acids. The CDR3 nucleotides are TGTGCCAGCAGCGGCGGGGACGGAGGATACACAGATACGCAGTATTTT. It is translated as CASSGGDGGYTDTQYF.

The rearrangement joins TRBV2 to TRBJ1-6, with 7 bases that match TRBD1. This CDR3 has 15 amino acids. The V segment lost 6 bases and the J segment 5 bases; nucleotides outside the gene matches: 7. Germline V lookup: CDR1 SNHLY, CDR2 FYNNEI. CDR3: CASRTYRGDNSPLHF. The DNA for the CDR3 is TGTGCCAGCAGGACCTACAGGGGAGATAATTCACCCCTCCACTTT.

This clone turned up a few times. CDR3 in amino acids: CTSGVGSTDGENYGYTF. The DNA for the CDR3 is TGCACCAGCGGAGTGGGTTCTACTGACGGCGAAAACTATGGCTACACCTTC. The rearrangement joins TRBV1 to TRBJ1-2. TRBV1 has pseudogene status. There are 17 residues in the CDR3.

The chain uses TRBV6-6 and TRBJ2-1; 8 bases agree with TRBD1. The germline gives CDR1 MNHNY, CDR2 SVGAGI (reference sequence). The CDR3 extends over 14 amino acids. Losses at the gene ends were 5 bases for V and 7 bases for J; bases not matched to a gene: 7. The CDR3 here is CASSDGQGGNEQFF. The CDR3 nucleotides are TGTGCCAGCAGTGATGGACAGGGCGGTAATGAGCAGTTCTTC.

This chain uses TRBV12-3 or TRBV12-4 with TRBJ1-2, with D possibly matching TRBD1 (5 bases). The CDR3 is 13 amino acids. Trimming stripped 4 bases from V and 4 bases from J, with 10 bases between. The CDR3 loop reads CASSWGASYGYTF. The CDR3 nucleotides are TGTGCCAGCAGTTGGGGCGCAAGCTATGGCTACACCTTC.